What follows are 14 T cell receptor beta chains derived from one specimen sequenced in a study of blood T cell repertoires in COVID-19. Some clones are missing from TCRdb's copy, which holds only in-frame ones; the method was immunoSEQ multiplex PCR. There are 110,000 or so clones in the sample; roughly 87% occur only once, and over 7% lies in the top ten. The sequenced sample was peripheral blood. The receptors originated from a human donor in a cohort sampled during active COVID-19.

The chain combines TRBV11-2 with TRBJ2-2; weak D call: TRBD2 (6 bases). V gave up 7 bases and J gave up 7 bases, with 19 bases separating them. Germline CDR1 SGHAT, CDR2 FQNNGV. CDR3 length equals 15 residues. Here the CDR3 reads CASTYFRGLGGELFF. The CDR3 DNA is TGTGCCAGCACCTACTTTCGGGGGTTGGGCGGGGAGCTGTTTTTT.

This chain links TRBV28 with TRBJ1-2; D remains unclear. This CDR3 has 16 residues. Germline loops: CDR1 MDHEN, CDR2 SYDVKM. V dropped 3 bases and J dropped 4 bases, with 18 bases sitting between them. The CDR3: CASSFGGSPSSYGYTF. In nucleotides, the CDR3 is TGTGCCAGCAGTTTTGGCGGGAGTCCCTCCAGCTATGGCTACACCTTC.

The chain couples TRBV27 to TRBJ2-3; 7 bases agree with TRBD1. The CDR3 runs 14 residues. Trimming took 6 bases from V and 5 from J; bases not matched to a gene: 8. Germline loops: CDR1 MNHEY, CDR2 SMNVEV (reference sequence). The CDR3 DNA follows: TGTGCCAGCAGGAGACAGGGAAGGGGAGATACGCAGTATTTT. The encoded protein is CASRRQGRGDTQYF.

The chain has TRBV19 and TRBJ1-1; possible D gene TRBD1, 6 bases. The CDR3 contains 18 residues. Germline loops: CDR1 LNHDA, CDR2 SQIVND (reference sequence). The V end lost 7 bases, the J end lost 1 base, and 25 bases lay between the germline ends. The CDR3 region is CASMPSTGTSPGNTEAFF. CDR3 nucleotides: TGTGCCAGTATGCCTAGTACAGGGACATCCCCGGGGAACACTGAAGCTTTCTTT.

This clone was detected only once. V and J are TRBV7-6 and TRBJ2-1, with unresolved D. The V gene lost 6 bases and the J gene lost 0 bases, with 12 bases spanning the gap. The CDR3 runs 15 residues. Germline V gives CDR1 SGHVS, CDR2 FNYEAQ. For the CDR3, the DNA is TGTGCCAGCAGATCCGACACGTACTCCTACAATGAGCAGTTCTTC. Translating it yields CASRSDTYSYNEQFF.

This clone has just a few counts. The V call is TRBV5-4, the J call TRBJ1-2; 9 nucleotides line up with TRBD1. Unmatched junction bases numbered 6, after V lost 4 bases and J lost 8 bases. Per the germline V gene, CDR1 is SGHNT and CDR2 is YYREEE (reference sequence). The CDR3 spans 13 residues. CDR3 DNA: TGTGCCAGCAGCCTCGACAGGGGGGAAGGCTACACCTTC. Translation: CASSLDRGEGYTF.

This clone has only a few counts. The chain joins TRBV19 to TRBJ2-1, with 7 nucleotides matching TRBD1. The CDR3 runs to 14 residues. Germline-derived CDR1 and CDR2 are LNHDA and SQIVND (reference sequence). V dropped 4 bases and J dropped 1; count of bases not matched to a gene: 1. The CDR3 DNA follows: TGTGCCAGTAGTAGGGGACAGTCCTACAATGAGCAGTTCTTC. Protein product: CASSRGQSYNEQFF.

This chain connects TRBV5-5 to TRBJ1-3; 10 nucleotides line up with TRBD1. Germline assignment: CDR1 SGHKS and CDR2 YYEKEE (reference sequence). This CDR3 is built from 17 residues. V trimming: 6 bases; J trimming: 2 bases; junction bases outside the gene matches: 11. The CDR3 DNA reads TGTGCCAGCAAGTCTATAGCGGGACAGGGGACTGGAAACACCATATATTTT. Its translation: CASKSIAGQGTGNTIYF.

The DNA of the CDR3 is TGTGCCAGCAGTCCTGTAGCGGGGGGGCGAAGCACAGATACGCAGTATTTT. Translating it yields CASSPVAGGRSTDTQYF. The V gene is TRBV6-6, the J gene TRBJ2-3; 11 positions agree with TRBD2. The V and J ends lost 5 bases and 0 bases, in that order; junction bases with no gene match: 7. This CDR3 region has 17 residues. Germline V gene lookup returns CDR1 MNHNY and CDR2 SVGAGI (reference sequence).

This clone was counted a few times. The chain links TRBV28 to TRBJ1-6; 8 nucleotides match TRBD1. After removal of 6 bases from V and 7 bases from J, the junction contained 8 bases not matched to a gene. The CDR3 extends over 15 amino acids. The germline CDR1 and CDR2 sequences are MDHEN and SYDVKM. The CDR3 protein is CASSLRTGRNSPLHF. In DNA, the CDR3 is TGTGCCAGCAGCCTCAGGACAGGGCGGAATTCACCCCTCCACTTT. The whole variable domain, remainder taken from reference TRBV28 and TRBJ1-6, is DVKVTQSSRYLVKRTGEKVFLECVQDMDHENMFWYRQDPGLGLRLIYFSYDVKMKEKGDIPEGYSVSREKKERFSLILESASTNQTSMYLCASSLRTGRNSPLHFGNGTRLTVT.

The chain recombines TRBV3-1 (or the pseudogene TRBV3-2) with TRBJ2-1, with D possibly matching TRBD2 (6 bases). The V end lost 4 bases, the J end lost 15 bases, and 22 bases lay between the germline ends. The CDR3 totals 14 residues. Germline CDR1 and CDR2: LGHDT and YNNKEL (reference sequence). CDR3 protein: CASSPEAGPLEAFF. CDR3 sequence (DNA): TGTGCCAGCAGCCCAGAGGCGGGACCTCTCGAGGCGTTCTTC.

The V gene is TRBV15, the J gene TRBJ1-1; D unresolved. The CDR3 spans 13 residues. Germline assignment: CDR1 LNHNV and CDR2 YYDKDF (reference sequence). V was clipped by 8 bases and J by 0 bases, with 10 bases between them. CDR3 bases: TGTGCCACCCGGCGGGAAATGAACACTGAAGCTTTCTTT. It codes for CATRREMNTEAFF.

This sequence joins TRBV25-1 and TRBJ1-3, with D perhaps matching TRBD1 (6 bases). The V and J ends lost 3 bases and 3 bases respectively, with 6 bases between them. The germline CDR1 and CDR2 sequences are MGHDK and SYGVNS. The CDR3 loop spans 13 amino acids. DNA of the CDR3: TGTGCCAGCAGTGACAGGGGTGGAAACACCATATATTTT. Residues: CASSDRGGNTIYF. Using reference TRBV25-1 and TRBJ1-3 for the parts outside the CDR3, the full variable domain is EADIYQTPRYLVIGTGKKITLECSQTMGHDKMYWYQQDPGMELHLIHYSYGVNSTEKGDLSSESTVSRIRTEHFPLTLESARPSHTSQYLCASSDRGGNTIYFGEGSWLTVV.

This clone was recorded a few times. V gene TRBV10-3 combines with J gene TRBJ2-1, with 7 positions matching TRBD1. This CDR3 is built from 17 residues. CDR1 is ENHRY, CDR2 SYGVKD, per germline. Trimming at V came to 0 bases and at J to 7 bases, leaving 12 bases not matched to a gene. CDR3: CAISESAGQVMKNEQFF. As DNA, the CDR3 is TGTGCCATCAGTGAGTCGGCTGGACAGGTGATGAAGAATGAGCAGTTCTTC.